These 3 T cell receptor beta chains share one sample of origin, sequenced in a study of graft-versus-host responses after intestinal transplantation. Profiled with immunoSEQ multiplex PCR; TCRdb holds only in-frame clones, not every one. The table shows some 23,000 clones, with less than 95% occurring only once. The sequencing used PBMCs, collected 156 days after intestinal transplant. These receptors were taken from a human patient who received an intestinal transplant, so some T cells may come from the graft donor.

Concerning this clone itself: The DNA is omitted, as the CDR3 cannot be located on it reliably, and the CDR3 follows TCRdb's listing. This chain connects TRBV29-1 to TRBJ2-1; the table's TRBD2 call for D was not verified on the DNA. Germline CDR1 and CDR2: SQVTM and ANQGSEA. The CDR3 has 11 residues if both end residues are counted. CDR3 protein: CSVAGGSSEFF.

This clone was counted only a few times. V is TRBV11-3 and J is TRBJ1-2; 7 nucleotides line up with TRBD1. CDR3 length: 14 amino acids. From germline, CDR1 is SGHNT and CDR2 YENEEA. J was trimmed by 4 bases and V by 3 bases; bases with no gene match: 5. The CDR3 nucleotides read TGTGCCAGCAGCTTCTCGGGGACAGCCTATGGCTACACCTTC. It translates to CASSFSGTAYGYTF.

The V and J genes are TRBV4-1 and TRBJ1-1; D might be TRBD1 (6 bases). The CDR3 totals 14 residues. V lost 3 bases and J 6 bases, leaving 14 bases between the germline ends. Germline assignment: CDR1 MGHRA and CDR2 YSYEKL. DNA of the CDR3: TGCGCCAGCAGCCATGTAACTCAGGGGTCTGAAGCTTTCTTT. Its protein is CASSHVTQGSEAFF.